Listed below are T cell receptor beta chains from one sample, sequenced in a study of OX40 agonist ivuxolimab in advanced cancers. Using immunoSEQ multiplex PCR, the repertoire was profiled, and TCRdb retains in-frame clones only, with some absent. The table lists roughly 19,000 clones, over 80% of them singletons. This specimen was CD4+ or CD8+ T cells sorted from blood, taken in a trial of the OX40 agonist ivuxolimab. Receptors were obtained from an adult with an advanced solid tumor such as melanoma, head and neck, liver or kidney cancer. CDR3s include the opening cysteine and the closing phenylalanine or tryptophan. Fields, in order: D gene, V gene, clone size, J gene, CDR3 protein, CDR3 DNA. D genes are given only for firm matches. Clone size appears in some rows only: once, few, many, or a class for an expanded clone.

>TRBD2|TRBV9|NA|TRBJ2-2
CASSAGGLAGVTGELFF
TGTGCCAGCAGCGCCGGGGGACTAGCGGGAGTCACCGGGGAGCTGTTTTTT
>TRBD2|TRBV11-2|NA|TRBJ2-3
CASSFTTSGVSTDTQYF
TGTGCCAGCAGCTTTACGACTAGCGGGGTGAGCACAGATACGCAGTATTTT
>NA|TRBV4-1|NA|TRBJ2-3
CASSPPGPAGTQYF
TGCGCCAGCAGCCCCCCGGGGCCAGCAGGGACGCAGTATTTT
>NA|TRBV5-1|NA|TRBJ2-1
CASSLEGNNEQFF
TGCGCCAGCAGCTTGGAGGGAAACAATGAGCAGTTCTTC
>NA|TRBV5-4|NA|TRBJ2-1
CASSLGPSIEKFF
TGTGCCAGCAGCCTGGGGCCCAGCATAGAGAAGTTCTTC
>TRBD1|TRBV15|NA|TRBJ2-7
CATSRFPAPLSGNLGQGYSYEQYF
TGTGCCACCAGCAGATTCCCCGCCCCCCTCTCCGGGAACCTGGGACAGGGTTACTCTTACGAGCAGTACTTC
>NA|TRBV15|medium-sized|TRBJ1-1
CATSTGGYAEAFF
TGTGCCACCAGCACCGGGGGGTACGCTGAAGCTTTCTTT
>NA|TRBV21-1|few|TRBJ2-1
CASSKAEGGPKESEQFF
TGTGCCAGCAGCAAAGCGGAGGGAGGGCCCAAGGAAAGTGAGCAGTTCTTC
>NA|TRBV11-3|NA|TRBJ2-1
CASSFSTGVGYEQFF
TGTGCCAGCAGCTTCAGTACGGGCGTGGGCTACGAGCAGTTCTTC
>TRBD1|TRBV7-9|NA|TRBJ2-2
CASSPRTGNTGELFF
TGTGCCAGCAGCCCCCGGACAGGGAACACCGGGGAGCTGTTTTTT
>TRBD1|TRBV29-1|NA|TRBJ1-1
CSVRTGEDTEAFF
TGCAGCGTTCGGACAGGGGAAGACACTGAAGCTTTCTTT
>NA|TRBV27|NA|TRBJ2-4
CASSSVQAQDLDIQYF
TGTGCCAGCAGTTCCGTGCAGGCCCAGGACTTGGACATTCAGTACTTC
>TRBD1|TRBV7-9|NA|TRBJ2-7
CASSLVGTGSEQYF
TGTGCCAGCAGCTTAGTAGGGACAGGGTCCGAGCAGTACTTC
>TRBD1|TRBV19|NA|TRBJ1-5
CASSYTGDSNQPQHF
TGTGCCAGTAGTTACACAGGGGATAGCAATCAGCCCCAGCATTTT
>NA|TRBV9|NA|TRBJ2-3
CASSVGILRTDTQYF
TGTGCCAGCAGCGTAGGAATCCTTCGCACAGATACGCAGTATTTT
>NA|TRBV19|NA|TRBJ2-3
CASSLGSTDTQYF
TGTGCCAGTAGTCTGGGCTCCACAGATACGCAGTATTTT
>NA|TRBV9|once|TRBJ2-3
CASSVGGAGHITDTQYF
TGTGCCAGCAGCGTAGGAGGTGCGGGACACATCACAGATACGCAGTATTTT
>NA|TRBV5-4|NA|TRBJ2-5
CASSLSRTRGETQYF
TGTGCCAGCAGCTTGAGCCGGACCCGAGGGGAGACCCAGTACTTC
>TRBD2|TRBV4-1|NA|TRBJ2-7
CASSHSGGGGEQYF
TGCGCCAGCAGCCACTCGGGGGGTGGGGGAGAGCAGTACTTC
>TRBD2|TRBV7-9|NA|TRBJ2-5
CASSLTGGQETQYF
TGTGCCAGCAGCTTAACGGGGGGACAAGAGACCCAGTACTTC
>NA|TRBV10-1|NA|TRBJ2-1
CASSRDLSSYNEQFF
TGCGCCAGCAGTCGGGACCTCAGCTCCTACAATGAGCAGTTCTTC
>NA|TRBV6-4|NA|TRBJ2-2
CASSEGFGGIAGELFF
TGTGCCAGCAGTGAAGGATTTGGGGGGATCGCCGGGGAGCTGTTTTTT
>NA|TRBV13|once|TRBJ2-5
CASSLEGGETQYF
TGTGCCAGCAGCTTAGAGGGGGGAGAGACCCAGTACTTC
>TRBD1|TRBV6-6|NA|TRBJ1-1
CASRLGQSTEAFF
TGTGCCAGCAGGCTGGGACAGAGCACTGAAGCTTTCTTT
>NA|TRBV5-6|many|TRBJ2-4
CASTLSAKNIQYF
TGTGCCAGCACCCTTAGCGCCAAAAACATTCAGTACTTC
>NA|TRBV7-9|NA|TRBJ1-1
CASRRPDTEAFF
TGTGCCAGCAGACGGCCCGACACTGAAGCTTTCTTT
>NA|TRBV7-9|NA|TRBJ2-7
CASSFVEEGDEQYF
TGTGCCAGCAGCTTTGTTGAGGAGGGGGACGAGCAGTACTTC
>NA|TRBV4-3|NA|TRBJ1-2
CASSQGSLAGIGYTF
TGCGCCAGCAGCCAAGGGAGTTTGGCAGGGATCGGCTACACCTTC
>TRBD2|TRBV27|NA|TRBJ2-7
CATSGTNSYEQYF
TGTGCCACCTCCGGGACTAACTCCTACGAGCAGTACTTC
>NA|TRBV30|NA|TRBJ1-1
CAWSVGDRGLETEAFF
TGTGCCTGGAGTGTAGGGGACCGGGGACTAGAGACTGAAGCTTTCTTT
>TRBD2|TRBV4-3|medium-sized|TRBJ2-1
CASSQDYPGGSYNEQFF
TGCGCCAGCAGCCAAGATTATCCGGGAGGGTCCTACAATGAGCAGTTCTTC
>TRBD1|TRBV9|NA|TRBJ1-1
CASTPGGGNTEAFF
TGTGCCAGCACTCCAGGGGGGGGTAACACTGAAGCTTTCTTT
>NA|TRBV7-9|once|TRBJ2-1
CASRLDGSWGNEQFF
TGTGCCAGCAGGTTAGATGGGAGTTGGGGTAATGAGCAGTTCTTC
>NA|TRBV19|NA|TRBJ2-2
CASIRATGELFF
TGTGCCAGTATTAGGGCAACCGGGGAGCTGTTTTTT